A single sample gave rise to the 3 T cell receptor beta chains below, sequenced in a study of T cells in Graves' hyperthyroidism and ophthalmopathy. RNA transcripts provided the source from which TCR beta CDR3 regions were amplified. An initial round of RT-PCR targeting the TCR CDR3 relied on the HTBI primer set. TCRdb reanalysed the multiplex PCR reads using MiXCR and keeps one entry per CDR3 protein. Of 300,000 to 400,000 distinct CDR3 sequences in the sample, over 10% were seen once. Specimen: blood. The receptors here all came from a woman aged 18-29 years with Graves' hyperthyroidism.

This clonotype was recorded at least ten times. The chain recombines TRBV30 with TRBJ1-2, with a tentative D call TRBD1 (6 bases). Germline V lookup: CDR1 GTSNPN, CDR2 SVGIG (reference sequence). With 1 base removed from V and 3 bases from J, the gap between germline ends came to 12 bases. The length of the CDR3 is 14 residues. The chain's CDR3 is CAWSGGDNYYGYTF. DNA for the CDR3: TGTGCCTGGAGTGGAGGGGACAATTACTATGGCTACACCTTC.

This clonotype was found many times. J is TRBJ2-1 and V is TRBV28; 12 bases align to TRBD2. CDR3 length equals 16 residues. J lost 8 bases, V lost 6 bases, and 11 bases had no gene match. Germline CDR1 MDHEN, CDR2 SYDVKM. DNA for the CDR3: TGTGCCAGCAGCCTCGGACTAGCGGGATCCCTAGATGAGCAGTTCTTC. Translation: CASSLGLAGSLDEQFF.

In this sample, this clonotype turned up a few times. The V call is TRBV7-3, the J call TRBJ2-5; weak D call: TRBD2 (5 bases). The CDR3 loop spans 10 amino acids. The germline gives CDR1 SGHTA, CDR2 FQGTGA. V gave up 2 bases and J gave up 13 bases, with 8 bases separating them. CDR3 sequence: CASSLGERYF. CDR3 coding DNA: TGTGCCAGCAGCTTAGGGGAGAGGTACTTC.